This T cell receptor beta chain was identified in a study of blood T cells in healthy people across ages. Points from the study as a whole: Diversity was higher, and naive CD4+ cells more numerous, in long-lived donors than in aged donors. Donor CMV infection status was unknown, possibly confounding age-related changes in expanded clonotypes.

On this clonotype: Its specificity is unknown.

Germline V lookup: CDR1 SEHNR, CDR2 FQNEAQ (reference sequence). V lost 4 bases, J lost 2 bases, and 3 bases stayed unmatched. This CDR3 has 14 amino acids. With a J-beta primer mix and a sample-barcoded 5' primer, a second PCR ran roughly 6 to 11 cycles. TCRdb redid the calling of the 5' RACE reads with MiXCR, one entry per CDR3 protein. The sample consists of about 640,000 distinct CDR3 sequences, around 43% of them appearing once. The people who gave samples were healthy Caucasians from Russia, aged roughly 6 to 100. Each donor supplied around 10 milliliters of peripheral blood. The clonotype originates from a man older than 75 in good health. This sequence joins TRBV7-9 and TRBJ2-3, with 7 bases matching TRBD2. Input material: blood. CDR3 nucleotides: TGTGCCAGCAGCTCGGGGACTATCACAGATACGCAGTATTTT. Its translation is CASSSGTITDTQYF.